This TCR beta chain was identified in a study of control samples from healthy donors and cancer patients. Germline lookup yields CDR1 MNHNS and CDR2 SASEGT. Trimming shortened V by 1 base and J by 2 bases, and 8 bases separated the two germline ends. The length of the CDR3 is 14 residues. The assay was immunoSEQ multiplex PCR, and TCRdb's table has in-frame clones only and misses some. Here the sample spans around 55,000 clones, roughly 95% being singletons. The chain has TRBV6-1 and TRBJ1-1; D possibly corresponds to TRBD1 (6 bases). The clonotype comes from a woman aged 18-29 years in good health. The sample taken for sequencing was blood. CDR3 loop: CASSEGTANTEAFF. The CDR3 nucleotides read TGTGCCAGCAGTGAAGGGACAGCAAACACTGAAGCTTTCTTT.